This TCR beta chain derives from a study of long-term antiretroviral therapy in people with HIV. Study results and limitations: ART was followed by higher diversity that remained below transplant donor controls. When set beside controls, HIV repertoires had CDR3 length ranges that were narrower.

The CDR3 has 16 residues. The germline V gene has CDR1 SGHRS and CDR2 YFSETQ. The trim removed 4 bases at V and 0 bases at J, leaving 9 bases unmatched. About this clone: Its antigen is not known.

Donors needed at least one pre-ART PBMC sample plus at least two post-ART samples. Samples held roughly 1-11 million cryopreserved PBMC, and DNA extraction followed. An immunoSEQ assay, version v3.0, was performed at survey level. Profiling relied on immunoSEQ multiplex PCR, and the TCRdb table lists in-frame clones only, not all of them. This sample has under 30,000 clones, with around 80% found just once. Sequencing used unsorted PBMCs, obtained 3 years after starting antiretroviral therapy. The sequence was obtained from a man between 18 and 35 years old with HIV. The chain uses TRBV5-1 and TRBJ1-1, with 7 positions matching TRBD1. The CDR3 here is CASSPLLGQLNTEAFF. The CDR3 DNA follows: TGCGCCAGCAGCCCCCTTTTGGGACAGTTGAACACTGAAGCTTTCTTT.